This paragraph covers one T cell receptor beta chain sequence. The CDR3 runs to 17 residues. In germline, CDR1 is SGHKS, CDR2 YYEKEE (reference sequence). With 6 bases clipped from V and 5 bases from J, the junction kept 15 bases outside the gene matches. The data originate from a study of technical replicates of blood from several donors. The table came from immunoSEQ multiplex PCR; TCRdb's copy has only in-frame clones and leaves some out. The sample lists approximately 81,000 clones, 95% occurring once. The sequencing sample was made of T cells isolated from PBMCs. The sequence was obtained from a human donor in good health. The chain uses TRBV5-5 and TRBJ1-3; 9 bases align to TRBD1. The CDR3: CASTINAGTGNRNTIYF. The CDR3 DNA reads TGTGCCAGCACAATTAACGCAGGGACAGGGAATAGAAACACCATATATTTT.